This TCR beta chain was found in a study of OX40 agonist ivuxolimab in advanced cancers. Points on this clone: Its antigen is as yet unknown.

Findings and caveats of the study: The average count of expanded clones was higher among CD8+ T cells than among CD4+.

Profiled with immunoSEQ multiplex PCR; TCRdb holds only in-frame clones, not every one. This table has around 100,000 clones, over 75% appearing once. Germline CDR1 is SGHTA and CDR2 is FQGTGA. This CDR3 contains 15 residues. After removal of 4 bases from V and 2 bases from J, the junction contained 4 bases not matched to a gene. The sequence was obtained from an adult with an advanced solid tumor such as melanoma, head and neck, liver or kidney cancer. This sequence joins TRBV7-3 and TRBJ1-3; the match to TRBD1 covers 8 bases. This sample comprised CD4+ or CD8+ T cells sorted from blood, obtained in a trial of the OX40 agonist ivuxolimab. In DNA, the CDR3 is TGTGCCAGCAGCTCCTCAGGGGGCGCTGGAAACACCATATATTTT. As protein: CASSSSGGAGNTIYF.